This T cell receptor (beta chain) was obtained from a study of T cells after yellow fever vaccination. Whole-study context: Any fraction with a low cell number was prepared using SMART-Seq v4 Ultra Low Input.

About this clonotype: Its antigen is not identified.

Study outcomes and limitations: Sorted repertoires could include abundant contaminating clonotypes from bulk cells. Post-booster repertoires contained most primary-vaccination clones again (96% CD4, over 70% CD8).

TCRdb re-called the 5' RACE reads with MiXCR, one entry per CDR3 protein. Of under 600,000 distinct CDR3 sequences listed, just over 20% are singletons. The germline CDR1 and CDR2 sequences are DFQATT and SNEGSKA (reference sequence). V lost 1 base, J lost 7 bases, and 9 bases lay in between. The CDR3 is 12 amino acids. This chain connects TRBV20-1 to TRBJ2-3; no firm D call. This clonotype originated in a man between 18 and 35 years old who received the YFV17D yellow fever vaccine. Sequenced here: PBMCs, sampled approximately 20 days after the first yellow fever vaccination. CDR3 in DNA: TGCAGTGCTAGAGTCCGGGTAAATACGCAGTATTTT. Translating it yields CSARVRVNTQYF.